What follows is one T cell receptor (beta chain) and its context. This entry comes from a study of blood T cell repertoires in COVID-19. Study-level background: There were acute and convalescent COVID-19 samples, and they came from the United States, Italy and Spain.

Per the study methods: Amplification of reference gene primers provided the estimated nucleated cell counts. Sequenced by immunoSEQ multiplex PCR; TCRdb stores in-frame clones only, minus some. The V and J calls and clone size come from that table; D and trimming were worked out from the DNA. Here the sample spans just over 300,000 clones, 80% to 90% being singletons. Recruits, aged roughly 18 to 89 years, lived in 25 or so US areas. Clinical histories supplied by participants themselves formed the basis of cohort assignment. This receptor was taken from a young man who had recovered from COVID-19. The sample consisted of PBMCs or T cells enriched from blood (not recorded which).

This CDR3 reads CASSIVGDPYGYTF. CDR3 nucleotides: TGTGCCAGTAGTATAGTAGGAGATCCCTATGGCTACACCTTC. The chain employs TRBV19 and TRBJ1-2; D unclear. V lost 1 base and J 4 bases, leaving 10 bases between the germline ends. CDR1 is LNHDA and CDR2 is SQIVND in the germline V gene (reference sequence). CDR3 length: 14 amino acids.